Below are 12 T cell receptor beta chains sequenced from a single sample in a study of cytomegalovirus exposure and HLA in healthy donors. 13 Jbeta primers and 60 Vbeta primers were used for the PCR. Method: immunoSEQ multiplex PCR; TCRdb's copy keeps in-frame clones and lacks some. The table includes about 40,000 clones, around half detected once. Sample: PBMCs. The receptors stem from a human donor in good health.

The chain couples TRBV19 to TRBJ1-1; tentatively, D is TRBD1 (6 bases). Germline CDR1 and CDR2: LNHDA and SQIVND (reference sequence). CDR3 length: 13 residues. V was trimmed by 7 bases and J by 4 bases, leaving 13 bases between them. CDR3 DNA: TGTGCCAGTAAGTTCAAACAGGGCACTGAAGCTTTCTTT. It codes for CASKFKQGTEAFF.

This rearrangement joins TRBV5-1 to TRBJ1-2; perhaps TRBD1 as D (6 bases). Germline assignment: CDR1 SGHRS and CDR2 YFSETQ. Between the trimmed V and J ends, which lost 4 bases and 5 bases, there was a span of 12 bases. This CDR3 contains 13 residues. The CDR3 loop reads CASSPGQYYGYTF. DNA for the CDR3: TGCGCCAGCAGCCCAGGACAGTATTATGGCTACACCTTC.

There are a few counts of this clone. The CDR3 protein is CASSIGTEYYEQYF. CDR3 nucleotide sequence: TGTGCCAGTAGTATCGGGACAGAGTACTACGAGCAGTACTTC. V gene TRBV19 combines with J gene TRBJ2-7; TRBD1 agrees at 7 bases. The CDR3 is made up of 14 amino acids. V was pared by 3 bases and J by 3 bases, with 5 bases of the junction left unmatched. The germline V gene encodes CDR1 LNHDA and CDR2 SQIVND (reference sequence).

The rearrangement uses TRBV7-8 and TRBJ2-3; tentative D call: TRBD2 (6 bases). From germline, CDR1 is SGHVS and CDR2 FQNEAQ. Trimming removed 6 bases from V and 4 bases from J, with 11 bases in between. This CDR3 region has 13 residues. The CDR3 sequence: CASRRDSSDTQYF. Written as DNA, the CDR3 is TGTGCCAGCAGACGGGACTCCTCAGATACGCAGTATTTT.

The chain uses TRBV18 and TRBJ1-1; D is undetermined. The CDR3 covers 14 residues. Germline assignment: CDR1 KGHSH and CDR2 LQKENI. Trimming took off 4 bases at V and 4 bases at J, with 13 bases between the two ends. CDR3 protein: CASSLTEGGTEAFF. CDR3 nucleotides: TGTGCCAGCTCACTCACCGAGGGAGGCACTGAAGCTTTCTTT.

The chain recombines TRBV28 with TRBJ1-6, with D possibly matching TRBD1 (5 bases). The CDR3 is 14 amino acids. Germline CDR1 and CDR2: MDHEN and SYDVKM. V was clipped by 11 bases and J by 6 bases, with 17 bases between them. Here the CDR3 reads CAYREGRPNSPLHF. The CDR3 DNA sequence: TGTGCCTATCGGGAGGGGCGCCCTAATTCACCCCTCCACTTT.

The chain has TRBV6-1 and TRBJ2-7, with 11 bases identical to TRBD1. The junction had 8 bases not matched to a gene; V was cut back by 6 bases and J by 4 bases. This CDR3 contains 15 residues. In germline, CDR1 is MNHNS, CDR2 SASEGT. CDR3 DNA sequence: TGTGCCAGCAGAGAGGCCGGGACAGGGGGATACGAGCAGTACTTC. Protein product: CASREAGTGGYEQYF.

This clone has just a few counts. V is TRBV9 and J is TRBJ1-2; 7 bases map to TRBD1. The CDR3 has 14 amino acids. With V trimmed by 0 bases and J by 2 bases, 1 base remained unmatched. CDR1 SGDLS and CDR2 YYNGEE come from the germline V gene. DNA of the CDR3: TGTGCCAGCAGCGTAGTGGGACAGAACTATGGCTACACCTTC. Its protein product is CASSVVGQNYGYTF.

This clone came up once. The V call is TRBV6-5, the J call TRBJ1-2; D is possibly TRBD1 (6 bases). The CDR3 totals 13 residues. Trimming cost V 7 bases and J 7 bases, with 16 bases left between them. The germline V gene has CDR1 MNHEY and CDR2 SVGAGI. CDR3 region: CASTETGPSGYTF. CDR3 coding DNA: TGTGCCAGCACCGAAACAGGGCCGAGTGGCTACACCTTC.

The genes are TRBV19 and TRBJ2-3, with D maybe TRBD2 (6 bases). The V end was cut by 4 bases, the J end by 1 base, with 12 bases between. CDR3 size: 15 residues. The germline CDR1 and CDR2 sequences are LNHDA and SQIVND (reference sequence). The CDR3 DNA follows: TGTGCCAGTAGTACCCTGGCTAGCGGCACAGATACGCAGTATTTT. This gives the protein CASSTLASGTDTQYF.

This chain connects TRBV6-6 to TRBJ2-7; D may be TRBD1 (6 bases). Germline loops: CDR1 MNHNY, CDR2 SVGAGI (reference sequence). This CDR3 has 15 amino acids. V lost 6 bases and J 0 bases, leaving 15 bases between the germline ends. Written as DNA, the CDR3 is TGTGCCAGCAGACCTCTTGGGGGCAGCTCCTACGAGCAGTACTTC. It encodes CASRPLGGSSYEQYF.

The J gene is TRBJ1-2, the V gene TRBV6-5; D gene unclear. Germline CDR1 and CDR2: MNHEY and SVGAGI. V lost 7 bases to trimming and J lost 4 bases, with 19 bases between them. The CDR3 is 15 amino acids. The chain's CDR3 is CASTVQWQASYGYTF. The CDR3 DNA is TGTGCCAGCACTGTGCAGTGGCAGGCGAGCTATGGCTACACCTTC.